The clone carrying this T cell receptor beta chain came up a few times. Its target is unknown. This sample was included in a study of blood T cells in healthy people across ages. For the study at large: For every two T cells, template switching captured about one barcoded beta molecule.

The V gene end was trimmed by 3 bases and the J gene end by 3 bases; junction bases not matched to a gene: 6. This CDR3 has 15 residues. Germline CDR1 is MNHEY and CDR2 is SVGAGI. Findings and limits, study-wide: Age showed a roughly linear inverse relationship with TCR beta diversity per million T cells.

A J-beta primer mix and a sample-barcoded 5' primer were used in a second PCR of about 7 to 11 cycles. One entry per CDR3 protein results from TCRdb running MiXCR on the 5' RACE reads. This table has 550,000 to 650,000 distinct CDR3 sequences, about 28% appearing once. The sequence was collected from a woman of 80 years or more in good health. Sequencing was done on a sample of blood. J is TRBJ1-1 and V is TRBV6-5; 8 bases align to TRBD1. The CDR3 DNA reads TGTGCCAGCAGTTATGCACAGGGGGTGGACACTGAAGCTTTCTTT. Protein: CASSYAQGVDTEAFF.